These 20 T cell receptor beta chains were all obtained from the same sample, sequenced in a study of Graves' ophthalmopathy and Graves' hyperthyroidism. The TCR beta CDR3 regions underwent amplification from RNA transcripts. The first-round RT-PCR employed HTBI primers together with the Qiagen OneStep RT-PCR kit. A multiplex PCR was then performed as the second round. A single record per CDR3 protein comes from TCRdb applying MiXCR to the multiplex PCR reads. The sample shows around 670,000 distinct CDR3 sequences, around 40% of them seen only once. Material: peripheral blood. These receptors were collected from an adult man with Graves' ophthalmopathy.

This chain joins TRBV20-1 and TRBJ1-2; D is unclear. V lost 1 base to trimming and J lost 8 bases, with 14 bases between them. The germline gives CDR1 DFQATT, CDR2 SNEGSKA (reference sequence). The CDR3 is 13 amino acids. CDR3 residues: CSARARVRPGYTF. The CDR3 nucleotides read TGCAGTGCTAGAGCCCGAGTGAGGCCCGGCTACACCTTC.

This clonotype came up many times. The gene calls are TRBV6-1 and TRBJ2-7; possibly TRBD2 for D (6 bases). Trimming stripped 7 bases from V and 1 base from J, with 11 bases between. Germline lookup yields CDR1 MNHNS and CDR2 SASEGT. CDR3 length: 13 amino acids. CDR3 DNA sequence: TGTGCCAGCAAGAGGGACTGGTCCTACGAGCAGTACTTC. It codes for CASKRDWSYEQYF.

This rearrangement joins TRBV20-1 to TRBJ2-5; the match to TRBD2 covers 16 bases. CDR1 and CDR2 from the germline V gene are DFQATT and SNEGSKA (reference sequence). The ends lost 4 bases at V and 12 bases at J; junction bases unmatched: 11. This CDR3 comprises 15 residues. Here the CDR3 DNA reads TGCAGTGCTACCACGGGGACTAGCGGGGGGGCGGTTAAGTACTTC. As protein: CSATTGTSGGAVKYF.

To note about this clonotype: A much more abundant neighbour one base away suggests this may be a read error. The chain is built from TRBV7-6 and TRBJ2-5, with TRBD1 as a possible D gene (6 bases). Deletions cut 4 bases from V and 4 bases from J, with 13 bases between. The CDR3 extends over 14 amino acids. Germline V gene sequence: CDR1 SGHVS, CDR2 FNYEAQ. The CDR3 bases are TGTGCCAGCAGCTCCCGTCAGGGGTCAGAGACCCAGTACTTC. Amino acid sequence: CASSSRQGSETQYF.

V and J are TRBV29-1 and TRBJ1-2; TRBD1 might be the D (5 bases). The ends were cut back, 1 base at V and 5 bases at J, with 17 bases in the middle. The CDR3 covers 15 residues. CDR1 is SQVTM and CDR2 is ANQGSEA in the germline V gene. Here the CDR3 DNA reads TGCAGCGTTGAAGTTGGGGACGGGGGAATATATGGCTACACCTTC. Its protein product is CSVEVGDGGIYGYTF. The whole variable domain, filled in from reference TRBV29-1 and TRBJ1-2, reads SAVISQKPSRDICQRGTSLTIQCQVDSQVTMMFWYRQQPGQSLTLIATANQGSEATYESGFVIDKFPISRPNLTFSTLTVSNMSPEDSSIYLCSVEVGDGGIYGYTFGSGTRLTVV.

The chain employs TRBV7-9 and TRBJ2-5; 11 nucleotides match TRBD1. V gave up 5 bases and J gave up 7 bases; unmatched junction bases: 12. Germline V gene sequence: CDR1 SEHNR, CDR2 FQNEAQ (reference sequence). The CDR3 has 16 residues. The CDR3 loop reads CASSKRSGTGGGTQYF. Written as DNA, the CDR3 is TGTGCCAGCAGCAAACGATCCGGGACAGGGGGGGGGACCCAGTACTTC.

Remarks on this clonotype: A clone one base away is much larger, so this may be a read error. The chain couples TRBV14 to TRBJ1-4, with D perhaps matching TRBD1 (5 bases). Germline values: CDR1 SGHDN, CDR2 FVKESK. This CDR3 is built from 13 residues. Here the CDR3 reads CAGSLGIQGQLFF. The CDR3 DNA follows: TGTGCCGGCAGCCTCGGCATCCAGGGCCAACTGTTTTTT. The complete variable domain, with remaining parts taken from reference TRBV14 and TRBJ1-4, reads EAGVTQFPSHSVIEKGQTVTLRCDPISGHDNLYWYRRVMGKEIKFLLHFVKESKQDESGMPNNRFLAERTGGTYSTLKVQPAELEDSGVYFCAGSLGIQGQLFFGSGTQLSVL.

The CDR3 nucleotides read TGTGCCTGGAGCTCCGACGGAATTAACTATGGCTACACCTTC. Translation: CAWSSDGINYGYTF. The chain recombines TRBV7-2 with TRBJ1-2; D is uncertain. Germline V gene data show CDR1 as SGHTA and CDR2 as FQGNSA. V shed 11 bases and J shed 1 base, with 17 bases lying between them. CDR3 length: 14 residues.

The rearrangement joins TRBV5-6 to TRBJ1-3; D ambiguous. V was cut by 1 base and J by 3 bases, with 8 bases left in between. The CDR3 contains 14 residues. Per germline, CDR1 SGHDT and CDR2 YYEEEE. The CDR3 spells CASSLTGNGNTIYF. The CDR3 region has the DNA TGTGCCAGCAGCTTGACCGGGAATGGAAACACCATATATTTT.

A remark on this clonotype: A much larger clone differs by one base, so this may be a read error. This chain links TRBV29-1 with TRBJ1-2; D gene ambiguous. Germline V gene lookup returns CDR1 SQVTM and CDR2 ANQGSEA. The CDR3 loop spans 16 amino acids. CDR3: CSVDSRQLSNNYGYAF. In nucleotides, the CDR3 is TGCAGCGTTGATTCCCGGCAGCTATCAAATAACTATGGCTACGCCTTC.

Worth noting for this clonotype: A much more abundant neighbour one base away suggests this may be a read error. V and J are TRBV19 and TRBJ1-1; D ambiguous. V lost 7 bases and J lost 7, with 13 bases in between. Germline V CDR1 and CDR2: LNHDA, SQIVND (reference sequence). This CDR3 has 12 amino acids. CDR3 nucleotide sequence: TGTGCCAGTACCTTCGACACGGGTGAAGCTTTCTTT. Protein: CASTFDTGEAFF.

This sequence joins TRBV19 and TRBJ2-7, with 8 bases lining up with TRBD1. Germline loops: CDR1 LNHDA, CDR2 SQIVND (reference sequence). V gave up 5 bases and J gave up 4 bases; unmatched junction bases: 7. The CDR3 is 14 amino acids. The CDR3 DNA reads TGTGCCAGTAGTTCTGTCGGACAGGGATACGAGCAGTACTTC. It encodes CASSSVGQGYEQYF. Filled out from reference TRBV19 and TRBJ2-7, the complete variable domain reads DGGITQSPKYLFRKEGQNVTLSCEQNLNHDAMYWYRQDPGQGLRLIYYSQIVNDFQKGDIAEGYSVSREKKESFPLTVTSAQKNPTAFYLCASSSVGQGYEQYFGPGTRLTVT.

This rearrangement joins TRBV29-1 to TRBJ1-2, with D unresolved. Germline values: CDR1 SQVTM, CDR2 ANQGSEA. There are 10 residues in the CDR3. Deletions cut 8 bases from V and 5 bases from J, with 9 bases between. CDR3 in amino acids: CSHGRYGYTF. The CDR3 DNA is TGCAGCCATGGGAGGTATGGCTACACCTTC.

This clonotype has a handful of counts. J is TRBJ2-6 and V is TRBV2; D is ambiguous. The CDR3 is made up of 16 amino acids. V shed 5 bases and J shed 4 bases, with 15 bases lying between them. CDR1 is SNHLY and CDR2 is FYNNEI in the germline V gene. This CDR3 is CASSHHKSTGANVLTF. The CDR3 DNA follows: TGTGCCAGCAGTCACCACAAATCGACAGGGGCCAACGTCCTGACTTTC.

This clonotype was counted only a few times. The J gene is TRBJ2-7, the V gene TRBV20-1, with no clear D. The CDR3 extends over 13 amino acids. The germline V gene encodes CDR1 DFQATT and CDR2 SNEGSKA (reference sequence). Trimming took 0 bases from V and 1 from J, leaving 7 bases between them. CDR3 nucleotide sequence: TGCAGTGCTAGAGATACAGAATCCTACGAGCAGTACTTC. Encoded protein: CSARDTESYEQYF.

This clonotype was counted a few times. This rearrangement joins TRBV28 to TRBJ1-2; no clear D gene. Trimming removed 3 bases at V and 6 bases at J, with 11 bases between. CDR3 length: 13 amino acids. Germline CDR1 is MDHEN and CDR2 is SYDVKM. This chain's CDR3 is CASSLSRENGYTF. CDR3 bases: TGTGCCAGCAGTTTGAGCCGAGAAAATGGCTACACCTTC.

This clonotype was found many times. The chain has TRBV2 and TRBJ1-6; possibly TRBD1 for D (5 bases). In germline, CDR1 is SNHLY, CDR2 FYNNEI. CDR3 length: 16 amino acids. Trimming stripped 6 bases from V and 9 bases from J, with 21 bases between. The CDR3 spells CASRAPGGGGSSPLHF. CDR3 sequence (DNA): TGTGCCAGCAGAGCTCCGGGGGGTGGAGGAAGTTCACCCCTCCACTTT.

The genes are TRBV5-5 and TRBJ2-7; D tentatively fits TRBD1 or TRBD2 (6 bases each). The CDR3 is 13 residues long. CDR1 and CDR2 (germline): SGHKS, YYEKEE (reference sequence). With 4 bases removed from V and 7 bases from J, the gap between germline ends came to 15 bases. CDR3 in DNA: TGTGCCAGCAGCCACCGGGGGCCCTGGGAGCAGTACTTC. Its translation is CASSHRGPWEQYF.

The V and J genes are TRBV10-3 and TRBJ1-2, with 9 bases identical to TRBD1. Unmatched junction bases numbered 4, after V lost 4 bases and J lost 10 bases. CDR1 is ENHRY and CDR2 is SYGVKD in the germline V gene. The CDR3 is 12 residues long. The CDR3 bases are TGTGCCATCAGTGTCCGGGACAGGGACTACACCTTC. Protein sequence: CAISVRDRDYTF.

This chain links TRBV5-1 with TRBJ2-5; D perhaps matches TRBD1 (6 bases). Germline-derived CDR1 and CDR2 are SGHRS and YFSETQ. The V and J ends lost 0 bases and 7 bases respectively, with 13 bases between them. The CDR3 contains 14 residues. CDR3 coding DNA: TGCGCCAGCAGCTTGGGGGGCACAGGGCGGACCCAGTACTTC. Translating it yields CASSLGGTGRTQYF.